The rows below give T cell receptor beta chains drawn from one sample of a study of T cells in Graves' hyperthyroidism and ophthalmopathy. TCRdb called the multiplex PCR reads again in MiXCR, with one record for every CDR3 protein. The sample includes around 300,000 distinct CDR3 sequences, approximately 14% of them seen just once. The sequencing sample was made of blood. The source is a woman in her thirties or forties with Graves' hyperthyroidism. CDR3s include the opening cysteine and the closing phenylalanine or tryptophan. D genes are given only for firm matches. Not every row has a clone size; where given, it reads once, few, many or a size class.

>TRBD2|many|TRBJ2-7|TRBV20-1
TGCAGTGCTAGAGACCTTAGCGGGACTGAGCAGTACTTC
CSARDLSGTEQYF
>NA|NA|TRBJ2-5|TRBV10-3
TGTGCCACCATGCGCAACACCCAAGAGACCCAGTACTTC
CATMRNTQETQYF
>TRBD1|many|TRBJ2-3|TRBV18
TGTGCCAGCTCACCACAGGGGGCAAGGGATACGCAGTATTTT
CASSPQGARDTQYF
>TRBD2|many|TRBJ2-1|TRBV7-3
TGTGCCAGCAGCGCCATGACTAGCGGGCTAGGCGATGAGCAGTTCTTC
CASSAMTSGLGDEQFF
>TRBD2|many|TRBJ2-7|TRBV3-1
TGTGCCAGCACCTTAGCGGGAGGGCCGGGGGAGCAGTACTTC
CASTLAGGPGEQYF
>NA|many|TRBJ2-3|TRBV12-3/TRBV12-4
TGTGCCAGCAGTCCCTCCATTAGCACAGATACGCAGTATTTT
CASSPSISTDTQYF
>NA|few|TRBJ2-3|TRBV3-1
TGTGCCAGCAGCCAAGAGTTGGCGGAGCGGAGAAACACAGATACGCAGTATTTT
CASSQELAERRNTDTQYF
>TRBD1|many|TRBJ1-4|TRBV2
TGTGCCAGCAGTGGCCGGGACAGCCTTAATGAAAAACTGTTTTTT
CASSGRDSLNEKLFF
>NA|many|TRBJ2-5|TRBV3-1
TGTGCCAGCAGCCAACGGGGACCGACGACCCAGTACTTC
CASSQRGPTTQYF
>TRBD2|many|TRBJ2-1|TRBV7-3
TGTGCCAGCAGCTTAGGTATAGCGGGAGGCTACAATGAGCAGTTCTTC
CASSLGIAGGYNEQFF
>NA|few|TRBJ1-1|TRBV3-1
TGTGCCCTCAGCGAGGGGGCTGAAGCTTTCTTT
CALSEGAEAFF
>NA|NA|TRBJ2-3|TRBV20-1
TGCAGTGCCCACCCGGGTCCCCCGACGCAGTATTTT
CSAHPGPPTQYF
>NA|few|TRBJ2-5|TRBV20-1
TGCAGTGCTAGAGGGTGGGTAGGGGAGGAGACCCAGTACTTC
CSARGWVGEETQYF
>TRBD2|many|TRBJ2-3|TRBV27
TGTGCCAGCAGTCCGGTGAACGGCGGGAGGGCAGATACGCAGTATTTT
CASSPVNGGRADTQYF
>TRBD1|NA|TRBJ2-7|TRBV18
TGTGCCAGCTCATCCGGCTCCGGGACAGTTCCCTACGAGCAGTACTTC
CASSSGSGTVPYEQYF
>TRBD1|few|TRBJ2-2|TRBV19
TGTGCCGTAGAAAAAAGGACAGGAGGGAACACCGGGGAGCTGTTTTTT
CAVEKRTGGNTGELFF
>NA|NA|TRBJ2-6|TRBV7-2
TGTGCCAGCAGCCGAACGGACAGATTGTCCTCTGGGGCCAACGTCCTGACTTTC
CASSRTDRLSSGANVLTF
>TRBD2|NA|TRBJ2-7|TRBV2
TGTGCCAGCAGACTAGCGGGAAACTACGAGCAGTACTTC
CASRLAGNYEQYF
>NA|many|TRBJ2-7|TRBV7-3
TGTGCCAGCAGCTTAGAACGGGAGTCGGCAGGCGGCGAGCAGTACTTC
CASSLERESAGGEQYF
>NA|many|TRBJ2-3|TRBV27
TGTGCCAGCAGTTCCGACCCAAACAGCCAGTATTTT
CASSSDPNSQYF
>TRBD1|NA|TRBJ1-4|TRBV7-9
TGTGCCAGCACCCCCACCGGGACAGTTAATGAAAAACTGTTTTTT
CASTPTGTVNEKLFF
>NA|many|TRBJ2-7|TRBV6-1
TGTGCCAGCAGTTACGGGACAAGCATCAACTCGTTCGAGCAGTACTTC
CASSYGTSINSFEQYF
>TRBD2|many|TRBJ2-5|TRBV2
TGTGCCAGCAGTGTTACTAGCGCTCAAGAGACCCAGTACTTC
CASSVTSAQETQYF
>TRBD1|many|TRBJ2-7|TRBV18
TGTGCCAGCTCCCCGGGACAGGTCTCCTACGAGCAGTACTTC
CASSPGQVSYEQYF
>NA|many|TRBJ2-1|TRBV28
TGTGCCAGCAGTGGGGACATCTTCAGGGGTACAGAGCAGTTCTTC
CASSGDIFRGTEQFF
>NA|many|TRBJ2-1|TRBV27
TGTGCCAGCACGGTATCCCGGGATAAGACCAATGAGCAGTTCTTC
CASTVSRDKTNEQFF
>TRBD2|many|TRBJ2-5|TRBV20-1
TGCAGTGCTAGAGAAGCGGGAGTCGGGGAGACCCAGTACTTC
CSAREAGVGETQYF
>TRBD1|NA|TRBJ1-4|TRBV5-6
TGTGCCAGCAGCCTGGCGGGTGAGACAGGGGTTGAAAAACTGTTTTTT
CASSLAGETGVEKLFF
>NA|many|TRBJ1-2|TRBV28
TGTGCCAGCAGTTCCCCCACGGATCCCTATGGCTACACCTTC
CASSSPTDPYGYTF
>NA|many|TRBJ2-2|TRBV11-3
TGTGCCAGCAGCGCAACGCGAGGGGCCAGGGAGCTGTTTTTT
CASSATRGARELFF
>NA|many|TRBJ2-6|TRBV19
TGTGCCAGTAGTACTACGGGGGGCACTGGGGCCAACGTCCTGACTTTC
CASSTTGGTGANVLTF
>NA|many|TRBJ2-7|TRBV7-9
TGTGCCAGCAGCTTAGAATACTACGAGCAGTACTTC
CASSLEYYEQYF
>TRBD1|NA|TRBJ1-4|TRBV6-8
TGTGCCAGCAGTTATCAGGGGGATGAAAAACTGTTTTTT
CASSYQGDEKLFF
>NA|NA|TRBJ1-2|TRBV4-2
TGTGCCAGCAGCCCTGAAATGAGGGGCTATGGCTACACCTTC
CASSPEMRGYGYTF
>NA|many|TRBJ1-1|TRBV2
TGTGCCAGCAGGGGTGGGGTCATGAACACTGAAGCTTTCTTT
CASRGGVMNTEAFF
>NA|NA|TRBJ2-1|TRBV18
TGTGCCAGCTCACCCTATCGGAACTACAATGAGCAGTTCTTC
CASSPYRNYNEQFF
>TRBD2|many|TRBJ2-3|TRBV5-8
TGTGCCAGCAGCGTCGGACTAGCGGGTGATACGCAGTATTTT
CASSVGLAGDTQYF
>TRBD1|many|TRBJ1-2|TRBV11-3
TGTGCCAGCAGCTTAGAGGGACAGGGCATTCGCTACGGCTACACCTTC
CASSLEGQGIRYGYTF
>NA|many|TRBJ2-7|TRBV7-2
TGTGCCAGCAGCTTAGAAAGCCGGGCCGATTTGTACGAGCAGTACTTC
CASSLESRADLYEQYF
>NA|many|TRBJ1-4|TRBV28
TGTGCCAGCAGTTTACTACAGGGCTCTCTGGAACTGTTTTTT
CASSLLQGSLELFF
>TRBD1|NA|TRBJ1-6|TRBV10-2
TGCGCCAGCAGCGGGACAGGGAGGGACTCCTATAATTCACCCCTCCACTTT
CASSGTGRDSYNSPLHF
>TRBD1|once|TRBJ1-5|TRBV18
TGTGCCAGCTCACCAGTTGGACAGGGAGAGCAGTCCCAGCATTTT
CASSPVGQGEQSQHF
>TRBD1|many|TRBJ2-5|TRBV7-9
TGTGCCAGCAGTCGACGCCGGGACAGGGTTCCCGAGACCCAGTACTTC
CASSRRRDRVPETQYF
>TRBD1|many|TRBJ1-1|TRBV5-1
TGCGCCAGCACCACAGGGGGGGGCAACACTGAAGCTTTCTTT
CASTTGGGNTEAFF
>TRBD1|many|TRBJ1-1|TRBV7-9
TGTGCCAGCAGCCCGGGACAGGGATGGACTGAAGCTTTCTTT
CASSPGQGWTEAFF
>TRBD1|few|TRBJ2-3|TRBV10-3
TGTGCCATCGGGACAGGGACAGATACGCAGTATTTT
CAIGTGTDTQYF
>TRBD1|many|TRBJ2-7|TRBV7-9
TGTGCCAGCAGCTTAGGAGCGGGACAGGGGGCACCCTACGAGCAGTACTTC
CASSLGAGQGAPYEQYF
>NA|few|TRBJ2-7|TRBV2
TGTGCCAGCAGTGTCTACGATCCGTTCTTC
CASSVYDPFF
>NA|many|TRBJ2-3|TRBV2
TGTGCCAGCAGTGACACAAGCGGAGATACGCAGTATTTT
CASSDTSGDTQYF
>TRBD2|NA|TRBJ2-7|TRBV2
TGTCCCAGAAGTGGCCCGCGGGGGACGTCCTACGAGCAGTACTTC
CPRSGPRGTSYEQYF
>TRBD1|many|TRBJ2-7|TRBV29-1
TGCAGCGTTGAAGATTTAGGAGACAGGGATTCCTACGAGCAGTACTTC
CSVEDLGDRDSYEQYF
>NA|NA|TRBJ2-7|TRBV30
TGTGCCTGGACGACATACAATGAGCAGTACTTC
CAWTTYNEQYF